This T cell receptor (beta chain) was sequenced in a study of blood T cell repertoires in COVID-19. At the level of the study: COVID-19 samples, acute and convalescent, were from the United States, Italy and Spain. Sources were T cells, B-cell-depleted T cells, or PBMCs; the material itself was cDNA or gDNA.

Under the authors' procedure: Estimation of nucleated cell counts was performed using reference gene primer amplification. Clones were sequenced by immunoSEQ multiplex PCR, and TCRdb holds only the in-frame ones, with some missing. V and J calls and clone size are copied from that table; D and trimming were computed from the DNA. The table lists some 150,000 clones, approximately 90% of them singletons. The V and J ends lost 3 bases and 0 bases respectively, with 10 bases between them. Germline assignment: CDR1 SGHDT and CDR2 YYEEEE. The CDR3 runs to 15 residues. Specimen: peripheral blood. V and J are TRBV5-6 and TRBJ2-1, with D perhaps matching TRBD1 (5 bases). The TCR was taken from a woman in her 50s with active or convalescent COVID-19. The CDR3 DNA follows: TGTGCCAGCAGCTCAGGACAACCCTCCTACAATGAGCAGTTCTTC. Translating it yields CASSSGQPSYNEQFF.